The entry that follows covers one TCR beta chain sequence. The antigen is unknown. These data come from a study of T cells in tuberculosis. Study in general: T cells were selected with CD1B tetramers loaded with glucose monomycolate. Notes on the study in general: GMM-specific TCRs were nearer to active tuberculosis alpha repertoires, suggesting expansion.

Unsorted cryopreserved PBMC were sequenced, averaging about 100,000 T cells per clinical donor. The method was immunoSEQ multiplex PCR; TCRdb's version includes in-frame clones alone and lacks a portion of them. The sample includes over 40,000 clones, about 95% of them seen just once. Germline V gene data show CDR1 as MNHEY and CDR2 as SVGAGI. The CDR3 is made up of 14 amino acids. The ends lost 6 bases at V and 4 bases at J; junction bases unmatched: 3. V is TRBV6-5 and J is TRBJ1-5; 10 bases match TRBD1. The TCR originated in a donor aged 10 to 29 with latent tuberculosis or without tuberculosis infection. The sequenced material came from PBMCs. The CDR3 nucleotides are TGTGCCAGCAGCCTGGGACAGGGGAATCAGCCCCAGCATTTT. Amino acid sequence: CASSLGQGNQPQHF.